The 10 T cell receptor beta chains below come from one sample, sequenced in a study of identical twins. TCRdb called the 5' RACE reads again in MiXCR, with one record for every CDR3 protein. The table has a few hundred thousand distinct CDR3 sequences, roughly 9.5% seen once; the top ten hold under 3%. In addition, the sample was reused for a study of yellow fever vaccine responses in identical twins.

Sequenced sample: PBMCs. Source of these receptors: a woman aged 18-29 years in good health.

In its sample, this clonotype was seen a few times. V and J are TRBV7-9 and TRBJ1-5, with D maybe TRBD1 (6 bases). Trimming pared 5 bases from V and 5 bases from J, leaving 16 bases between. The germline V gene has CDR1 SEHNR and CDR2 FQNEAQ (reference sequence). The CDR3 consists of 15 residues. CDR3 protein: CASSARQEVDQPQHF. The CDR3 DNA is TGTGCCAGCAGCGCCAGACAGGAAGTAGATCAGCCCCAGCATTTT.

The table lists this clonotype with many counts. The V call is TRBV27, the J call TRBJ2-3; no clear D. Germline CDR1 is MNHEY and CDR2 is SMNVEV (reference sequence). CDR3 length: 13 residues. Trimming removed 3 bases at V and 3 bases at J, with 7 bases between. The CDR3 DNA sequence: TGTGCCAGCAGTTTCGGATGGACAGATACGCAGTATTTT. Translating gives CASSFGWTDTQYF.

This clonotype has more than one count but fewer than ten. V usage is TRBV4-2 and J usage is TRBJ1-2; a weak D match, TRBD1 (6 bases). CDR1 and CDR2 (germline): LGHNA, YNFKEQ. The CDR3 covers 17 residues. V lost 3 bases to trimming and J lost 8 bases, with 25 bases between them. CDR3 residues: CASSHTSPGTLDVGYTF. The DNA for the CDR3 is TGTGCCAGCAGCCATACGAGTCCCGGGACATTGGATGTAGGCTACACCTTC.

This clonotype was seen at least ten times. The rearrangement uses TRBV11-2 and TRBJ2-3, with D perhaps assigned TRBD1 or TRBD2 (5 bases each). V was shortened by 2 bases and J by 2 bases, with 11 bases between the two germline ends. Germline CDR1 is SGHAT and CDR2 is FQNNGV. The CDR3 is 15 residues long. CDR3 in DNA: TGTGCCAGCAGCTTACGGCCGGGGCCCACAGATACGCAGTATTTT. Encoded protein: CASSLRPGPTDTQYF.

This clonotype has only a few counts. The chain combines TRBV5-1 with TRBJ2-2, with TRBD2 matching 12 bases. CDR1 SGHRS and CDR2 YFSETQ come from the germline V gene. This CDR3 comprises 16 residues. Trimming cost V 0 bases and J 6 bases; bases outside gene matches: 3. The CDR3 nucleotides are TGCGCCAGCAGCTTGGTCCTAGCGGGAGGGCCCGGGGAGCTGTTTTTT. As protein: CASSLVLAGGPGELFF.

This chain links TRBV12-3 or TRBV12-4 with TRBJ2-1; perhaps TRBD2 as D (6 bases). The V gene lost 3 bases and the J gene lost 6 bases, with 9 bases spanning the gap. This CDR3 is built from 13 residues. The CDR3 region has the DNA TGTGCCAGCAGTTTTGTGGAGGGCAATGAGCAGTTCTTC. Amino acids: CASSFVEGNEQFF.

This clonotype came up a few times. The V call is TRBV5-1, the J call TRBJ2-7; 9 nucleotides agree with TRBD1. Germline-derived CDR1 and CDR2 are SGHRS and YFSETQ. Losses at the gene ends were 3 bases for V and 6 bases for J; bases not matched to a gene: 13. The CDR3 is made up of 16 amino acids. The CDR3, as DNA: TGCGCCAGCAGCTCAACCGCCGGGACAGGGACGCCCGAGCAGTACTTC. Its protein is CASSSTAGTGTPEQYF.

This clonotype was seen a handful of times. The chain links TRBV6-1 to TRBJ2-3, with 7 positions matching TRBD1. V was pared by 4 bases and J by 2 bases, with 3 bases of the junction left unmatched. The CDR3 runs 14 residues. Per the germline V gene, CDR1 is MNHNS and CDR2 is SASEGT. For the CDR3, the DNA is TGTGCCAGCAGTGCAACAGGGGACACAGATACGCAGTATTTT. It codes for CASSATGDTDTQYF.

This clonotype was observed at least ten times. The V call is TRBV5-1, the J call TRBJ1-1; D remains ambiguous. The CDR3 contains 14 residues. The germline CDR1 and CDR2 sequences are SGHRS and YFSETQ. V lost 0 bases, J lost 1 base, and 7 bases lay in between. The CDR3 sequence: CASSLVSQNTEAFF. CDR3 sequence (DNA): TGCGCCAGCAGCTTGGTCTCCCAGAACACTGAAGCTTTCTTT.

Ten or more counts support this clonotype. CDR3 sequence: CATSRGDRVWEAFF. In DNA, the CDR3 is TGTGCCACCAGCAGAGGGGACAGAGTCTGGGAAGCTTTCTTT. This chain links TRBV15 with TRBJ1-1, with TRBD1 identical over 7 bases. The CDR3 has 14 amino acids. The germline CDR1 and CDR2 sequences are LNHNV and YYDKDF (reference sequence). J gave up 8 bases and V 1 base, and 7 bases lay outside the gene matches.